The TCR beta chain under discussion was sequenced for a study of shared clonotypes between healthy human individuals. Among the donors, all were Caucasian adults who lived in Nashville, Tennessee. A CD45RA+ naive subset and a CD45RA-negative memory subset were split from CD4+ cells. This clone has a handful of counts. Antigen specificity is unknown. The study's findings and limits: An effect of sequencing depth on clonotype sharing among donors was expected. Some clonotypes were shared by all four sorted-subset donors, while others were not shared. The non-shared ones had lower generation probabilities than the shared ones.

Some clones are missing from TCRdb's copy, which holds only in-frame ones; the method was immunoSEQ multiplex PCR. The sample records about a million clones, 70% to 85% being singletons. CDR3 length equals 13 residues. Germline V gives CDR1 MDHEN, CDR2 SYDVKM. This receptor was obtained from a man aged 18 to 35 in good health. Some clones in this sample may be carry-over from other donors' samples. V gene TRBV28 combines with J gene TRBJ1-4; tentatively, D is TRBD1 (5 bases). Sequenced sample: memory CD4+ T cells from PBMCs. Specified subset: CD45RA-negative fraction. The CDR3 DNA is TGTGCGGCCGGGGGTCGCCTTAATGAAAAACTGTTTTTT. The encoded protein is CAAGGRLNEKLFF.